The 17 T cell receptor beta chains listed next were all sequenced from one sample in a study of OX40 agonist ivuxolimab in advanced cancers. Produced via immunoSEQ multiplex PCR; TCRdb's table is partial and in-frame only. The data show under 85,000 clones, approximately 84% seen once. Specimen: CD4+ or CD8+ T cells sorted from blood, collected in a trial of the OX40 agonist ivuxolimab. The receptors here all came from an adult with an advanced solid tumor such as melanoma, head and neck, liver or kidney cancer.

The chain is built from TRBV5-1 and TRBJ2-7; the D gene is possibly TRBD2 (8 bases). Germline V gene data show CDR1 as SGHRS and CDR2 as YFSETQ. The CDR3 covers 14 residues. V lost 3 bases and J 9 bases, leaving 19 bases between the germline ends. This chain's CDR3 is CASSWGQPRGGQYF. The CDR3 nucleotides read TGCGCCAGCAGCTGGGGACAGCCCCGGGGGGGGCAGTACTTC.

Of note for this clone: The junction differs from germline at one of its ends, possibly a read error. This sequence joins TRBV7-7 and TRBJ2-1; D is uncertain. The CDR3 length is 15 residues. Per germline, CDR1 SSHAT and CDR2 FNYEAQ (reference sequence). CDR3 region: CASSLSSFLGNEQFF. The CDR3 nucleotides are TGTGCTAGCAGCTTATCTAGTTTTCTCGGCAATGAGCAGTTCTTC. The complete variable domain, with remaining parts taken from reference TRBV7-7 and TRBJ2-1, reads GAGVSQSPRYKVTKRGQDVTLRCDPISSHATLYWYQQALGQGPEFLTYFNYEAQPDKSGLPSDRFSAERPEGSISTLTIQRTEQRDSAMYRCASSLSSFLGNEQFFGPGTRLTVL.

This clone has only a few counts. The genes are TRBV7-3 and TRBJ2-3; a possible D gene is TRBD2 (5 bases). Deletions cut 4 bases from V and 0 bases from J, with 11 bases between. CDR3 length: 15 amino acids. Germline V lookup: CDR1 SGHTA, CDR2 FQGTGA. The CDR3 reads CASSSGVASTDTQYF. CDR3 nucleotides: TGTGCCAGCAGCTCCGGGGTAGCGAGCACAGATACGCAGTATTTT.

V is TRBV28 and J is TRBJ2-5; 10 bases are shared with TRBD2. V trimming: 9 bases; J trimming: 5 bases; junction bases outside the gene matches: 3. Germline CDR1 MDHEN, CDR2 SYDVKM. The CDR3 runs 12 residues. The CDR3 region is CASSGGKETQYF. The CDR3, as DNA: TGTGCCAGTAGCGGGGGGAAGGAGACCCAGTACTTC.

The chain uses TRBV5-1 and TRBJ1-2; 12 nucleotides align to TRBD1. The CDR3 totals 14 residues. Trimming removed 3 bases from V and 7 bases from J; junction bases left unmatched: 4. Germline V lookup: CDR1 SGHRS, CDR2 YFSETQ. CDR3 sequence: CASSSGTGGVGYTF. CDR3 in DNA: TGCGCCAGCAGCTCCGGGACAGGGGGCGTTGGCTACACCTTC.

This clone was seen only once. V and J are TRBV7-3 and TRBJ2-4; D ambiguous. V gave up 2 bases and J gave up 7 bases, with 9 bases separating them. Germline V gene lookup returns CDR1 SGHTA and CDR2 FQGTGA. The CDR3 has 13 amino acids. CDR3 DNA sequence: TGTGCCAGCAGCTTACGGGCCGGGAACATTCAGTACTTC. The encoded protein is CASSLRAGNIQYF.

The CDR3 region has the DNA TGTGCCAGCAGCTTGGCCTCGCAGGGGGCGAGGTATGGCTACACCTTC. Its translation is CASSLASQGARYGYTF. V and J are TRBV5-4 and TRBJ1-2; 8 nucleotides agree with TRBD1. V lost 0 bases and J lost 5; bases outside the gene matches: 9. This CDR3 comprises 16 residues. CDR1 is SGHNT, CDR2 YYREEE, per germline (reference sequence).

This clone has more than one count but fewer than ten. The genes are TRBV6-5 and TRBJ2-7; D not resolved. V lost 2 bases, J lost 4 bases, and 3 bases lay in between. This CDR3 contains 11 residues. The germline gives CDR1 MNHEY, CDR2 SVGAGI. The CDR3 DNA reads as TGTGCCAGCAGTTACGCGTACGAGCAGTACTTC. Translation: CASSYAYEQYF.

The gene calls are TRBV5-1 and TRBJ2-1, with 10 positions matching TRBD2. The CDR3 has 16 amino acids. V dropped 0 bases and J dropped 4; count of bases not matched to a gene: 4. Germline assignment: CDR1 SGHRS and CDR2 YFSETQ. The CDR3 sequence is CASSLVGLALYNEQFF. Written as DNA, the CDR3 is TGCGCCAGCAGCTTGGTGGGACTAGCGCTTTACAATGAGCAGTTCTTC.

This clone occurred a few times. The V call is TRBV19, the J call TRBJ1-2; 7 positions match TRBD1. This CDR3 is built from 12 residues. J gave up 4 bases and V 7 bases, and 3 bases lay outside the gene matches. CDR1 and CDR2 from the germline V gene are LNHDA and SQIVND (reference sequence). The CDR3 here is CASNGDSYGYTF. CDR3 coding DNA: TGTGCCAGTAACGGGGACAGCTATGGCTACACCTTC.

The chain uses TRBV5-4 and TRBJ2-5; 10 bases match TRBD2. This CDR3 spans 14 amino acids. Germline V gene lookup returns CDR1 SGHNT and CDR2 YYREEE (reference sequence). Trimming removed 6 bases from V and 3 bases from J; junction bases left unmatched: 5. The chain's CDR3 is CASMERGGKETQYF. In nucleotides, the CDR3 is TGTGCCAGCATGGAGCGGGGGGGAAAAGAGACCCAGTACTTC.

This rearrangement joins TRBV7-9 to TRBJ2-7; no definite D call. The CDR3 consists of 13 residues. Per the germline V gene, CDR1 is SEHNR and CDR2 is FQNEAQ (reference sequence). Trimming removed 5 bases from V and 2 bases from J, with 10 bases in between. CDR3 coding DNA: TGTGCCAGCAGCGACGGAGAGACCTACGAGCAGTACTTC. Translation gives CASSDGETYEQYF.

The CDR3 region is CASSVDRGVSTEAFF. DNA for the CDR3: TGTGCCAGCAGTGTGGACAGGGGGGTGAGCACTGAAGCTTTCTTT. This chain uses TRBV6-1 with TRBJ1-1, with 10 bases aligning to TRBD1. Germline V CDR1 and CDR2: MNHNS, SASEGT. V lost 4 bases, J lost 4 bases, and 6 bases stayed unmatched. The CDR3 runs to 15 residues.

In this sample, this clone turned up a few times. The rearrangement uses TRBV5-6 and TRBJ1-2; tentative D call: TRBD1 (6 bases). The germline V and J ends were trimmed by 4 bases and 10 bases, with 26 bases remaining between them. The CDR3 runs to 16 residues. Germline V gene sequence: CDR1 SGHDT, CDR2 YYEEEE. For the CDR3, the DNA is TGTGCCAGCAGCGAAATTACAGGGTTTGGAACTGAATCCTACACCTTC. Translation gives CASSEITGFGTESYTF.

J is TRBJ2-5 and V is TRBV15; D is possibly TRBD1 (6 bases). Trimming shortened V by 6 bases and J by 2 bases, and 13 bases separated the two germline ends. Germline V gene data show CDR1 as LNHNV and CDR2 as YYDKDF (reference sequence). There are 14 residues in the CDR3. In DNA form, the CDR3 reads TGTGCCACCAGTAAAAACAGGGCGCAAGAGACCCAGTACTTC. Protein sequence: CATSKNRAQETQYF.

The chain joins TRBV11-2 to TRBJ1-1, with unresolved D. The V end lost 0 bases, the J end lost 5 bases, and 7 bases lay between the germline ends. CDR1 is SGHAT, CDR2 FQNNGV, per germline. The CDR3 sequence is 13 residues long. CDR3 sequence: CASSLERGTEAFF. CDR3 DNA sequence: TGTGCCAGCAGCTTAGAGCGTGGGACTGAAGCTTTCTTT.

The chain uses TRBV28 and TRBJ1-2; weak D call: TRBD1 (5 bases). V was clipped by 6 bases and J by 3 bases, with 11 bases between them. The germline gives CDR1 MDHEN, CDR2 SYDVKM. This CDR3 spans 13 amino acids. CDR3 sequence reads: CASSGASYYGYTF. The CDR3 DNA reads TGTGCCAGCAGCGGGGCTTCATACTATGGCTACACCTTC.